A selection of T cell receptor beta chains follows, all from one sample in a study of blood T cell repertoires in COVID-19. Only in-frame clones appear in the TCRdb table, and some are missing; sequencing was by immunoSEQ multiplex PCR. This sample has fewer than 200,000 clones, with approximately 86% found just once. The specimen was peripheral blood. These receptors all come from a man aged 55 to 69 who had recovered from COVID-19. Both conserved end residues are part of each CDR3.

V gene: TRBV6-5; J gene: TRBJ1-2; CDR3 protein: CASSPKETNYGYTF
V gene: TRBV19; J gene: TRBJ2-2; CDR3 protein: CASTSQKNTGELFF
V gene: TRBV3-1/TRBV3-2; J gene: TRBJ1-6; CDR3 protein: CASSLNLGRISPLHF
V gene: TRBV4-1; J gene: TRBJ1-2; CDR3 protein: CASSQEWRGSGYTF
V gene: TRBV7-2; J gene: TRBJ2-7; CDR3 protein: CASSLVPGGYEQYF
V gene: TRBV4-1; J gene: TRBJ2-3; CDR3 protein: CASSTLANTDTQYF
V gene: TRBV7-2; J gene: TRBJ1-4; CDR3 protein: CASSLMGPQEKLFF
V gene: TRBV6-1; J gene: TRBJ2-5; CDR3 protein: CASSEFPPTAPGTQYF
V gene: TRBV27; J gene: TRBJ1-4; CDR3 protein: CASGERGGQLFF
V gene: TRBV7-9; J gene: TRBJ1-6; CDR3 protein: CASSFPPVSSSYNSPLHF
V gene: TRBV3-1/TRBV3-2; J gene: TRBJ2-1; CDR3 protein: CASSVSGVPYNEQFF
V gene: TRBV6-6; J gene: TRBJ2-5; CDR3 protein: CASSYSGQSYQETQYF
V gene: TRBV10-3; J gene: TRBJ1-2; CDR3 protein: CAISESGRGNYGYTF
V gene: TRBV9; J gene: TRBJ2-5; CDR3 protein: CASSVGPSGGLTVETQYF
V gene: TRBV7-9; J gene: TRBJ1-5; CDR3 protein: CASSLGGNSNQPQHF
V gene: TRBV12-5; J gene: TRBJ2-5; CDR3 protein: CASGRMGGRTQYF
V gene: TRBV20-1; J gene: TRBJ2-6; CDR3 protein: CSASRPGLVAGANVLTF
V gene: TRBV9; J gene: TRBJ2-3; CDR3 protein: CASSQGLNTDTQYF
V gene: TRBV7-2; J gene: TRBJ1-1; CDR3 protein: CASSLAGAVTEAFF
V gene: TRBV2; J gene: TRBJ2-7; CDR3 protein: CASSEAGTQGVYEQYF
V gene: TRBV9; J gene: TRBJ2-7; CDR3 protein: CASSRRDSLSSYEQYF
V gene: TRBV27; J gene: TRBJ2-5; CDR3 protein: CASSSRETQYF
V gene: TRBV30; J gene: TRBJ2-3; CDR3 protein: CAWKEAGTDTQYF
V gene: TRBV12-3/TRBV12-4; J gene: TRBJ1-1; CDR3 protein: CASMGTGGTEAFF
V gene: TRBV11-3; J gene: TRBJ2-5; CDR3 protein: CASSPGTGETQYF
V gene: TRBV7-2; J gene: TRBJ2-5; CDR3 protein: CASSKGGSQETQYF
V gene: TRBV7-2; J gene: TRBJ2-1; CDR3 protein: CASSLGGQNNEQFF
V gene: TRBV20-1; J gene: TRBJ2-7; CDR3 protein: CAGYFSGEQYF
V gene: TRBV19; J gene: TRBJ2-2; CDR3 protein: CASSADRGYTGELFF
V gene: TRBV6-1; J gene: TRBJ2-5; CDR3 protein: CASSESPSPETQYF
V gene: TRBV14; J gene: TRBJ2-7; CDR3 protein: CASSQDRGLGRVDEQYF
V gene: TRBV11-2; J gene: TRBJ2-2; CDR3 protein: CASSPPLGLAEKNTGELFF
V gene: TRBV30; J gene: TRBJ2-7; CDR3 protein: CAWSVHDYEQYF
V gene: TRBV2; J gene: TRBJ1-1; CDR3 protein: CASSFTGGSDTEAFF
V gene: TRBV12-3/TRBV12-4; J gene: TRBJ1-1; CDR3 protein: CASRWSDTEAFF
V gene: TRBV7-9; J gene: TRBJ2-5; CDR3 protein: CASSPWTGGLQETQYF
V gene: TRBV3-1/TRBV3-2; J gene: TRBJ2-1; CDR3 protein: CASSPNLSGGAYNEQFF
V gene: TRBV4-2; J gene: TRBJ2-5; CDR3 protein: CASSHRGGQETQYF
V gene: TRBV5-1; J gene: TRBJ2-1; CDR3 protein: CASSLSGTGLGYNEQFF
V gene: TRBV5-4; J gene: TRBJ2-7; CDR3 protein: CASSLLSEQYF
V gene: TRBV21-1; J gene: TRBJ1-2; CDR3 protein: CASKRGYGYTF